These 13 T cell receptor beta chains came from one sample sequenced in a study of chemoradiotherapy in HPV16-positive cancers. Profiling relied on immunoSEQ multiplex PCR, and the TCRdb table lists in-frame clones only, not all of them. The data show about 19,000 clones, with approximately 80% seen just once and roughly 3.7% held by the top ten. Specimen: blood, collected from a patient who underwent chemoradiotherapy. The receptors here all came from a human donor with HPV-associated anogenital cancer.

A single count supports this clone. The chain combines TRBV5-4 with TRBJ1-1; a possible D gene is TRBD1 (6 bases). From germline, CDR1 is SGHNT and CDR2 YYREEE (reference sequence). This CDR3 is built from 18 residues. V dropped 1 base and J dropped 4 bases, with 23 bases sitting between them. The CDR3 DNA reads TGTGCCAGCAGCTTGACCGGGACGGGGGCGTTTTGGGGCACTGAAGCTTTCTTT. It codes for CASSLTGTGAFWGTEAFF.

The J gene is TRBJ2-7, the V gene TRBV28; 7 bases are shared with TRBD2. The CDR3 spans 14 residues. After removal of 7 bases from V and 1 base from J, the junction contained 7 bases not matched to a gene. The germline V gene has CDR1 MDHEN and CDR2 SYDVKM. This CDR3 is CASKTGGESYEQYF. The CDR3 DNA reads TGTGCCAGCAAGACGGGGGGTGAATCCTACGAGCAGTACTTC.

The DNA for the CDR3 is TGTGCCAGCAGTTACTCGCCACCGAGCTCTGGAAACACCATATATTTT. It specifies CASSYSPPSSGNTIYF. The V gene is TRBV6-6, the J gene TRBJ1-3, with no clear D. The V gene lost 0 bases and the J gene lost 0 bases, with 9 bases spanning the gap. Per the germline V gene, CDR1 is MNHNY and CDR2 is SVGAGI (reference sequence). This CDR3 has 16 residues.

CDR3: CASSLEQDRERSGNTIYF. DNA for the CDR3: TGTGCCAGCAGTTTAGAACAGGACAGGGAAAGGTCTGGAAACACCATATATTTT. The V call is TRBV27, the J call TRBJ1-3; 8 bases match TRBD1. From germline, CDR1 is MNHEY and CDR2 SMNVEV (reference sequence). The CDR3 has 18 amino acids. Trimming at V came to 2 bases and at J to 1 base, leaving 10 bases not matched to a gene.

The chain recombines TRBV7-9 with TRBJ1-2; D is perhaps TRBD1 (5 bases). Germline V gives CDR1 SEHNR, CDR2 FQNEAQ (reference sequence). The CDR3 contains 14 residues. Trimming left V 0 bases short and J 5 bases short, with 10 bases between. CDR3 residues: CASSLAMEGYGYTF. Written as DNA, the CDR3 is TGTGCCAGCAGCTTAGCTATGGAGGGGTATGGCTACACCTTC. Full variable domain (remainder filled in from reference TRBV7-9 and TRBJ1-2): DTGVSQNPRHKITKRGQNVTFRCDPISEHNRLYWYRQTLGQGPEFLTYFQNEAQLEKSRLLSDRFSAERPKGSFSTLEIQRTEQGDSAMYLCASSLAMEGYGYTFGSGTRLTVV.

The CDR3 loop is CASSLDRGIREQYF. CDR3 coding DNA: TGTGCCAGCAGCTTGGACAGGGGAATACGGGAGCAGTACTTC. The rearrangement uses TRBV5-6 and TRBJ2-7; 7 nucleotides match TRBD1. Trimming cost V 0 bases and J 7 bases; bases outside gene matches: 7. The germline V gene encodes CDR1 SGHDT and CDR2 YYEEEE. The CDR3 contains 14 residues.

The genes are TRBV5-1 and TRBJ2-5; 13 bases line up with TRBD2. The germline V gene has CDR1 SGHRS and CDR2 YFSETQ. J lost 7 bases, V lost 4 bases, and 10 bases had no gene match. This CDR3 spans 16 amino acids. This CDR3 reads CASSPRTSGGAGTQYF. CDR3 bases: TGCGCCAGCAGCCCAAGAACTAGCGGGGGGGCAGGGACCCAGTACTTC.

This sequence joins TRBV5-1 and TRBJ2-2; 9 bases match TRBD2. This CDR3 region has 18 residues. The ends lost 0 bases at V and 3 bases at J; junction bases unmatched: 9. Germline CDR1 is SGHRS and CDR2 is YFSETQ. CDR3 sequence (DNA): TGCGCCAGCAGCTTGGAGCCTAGCGGGGACCCTTACACCGGGGAGCTGTTTTTT. It is translated as CASSLEPSGDPYTGELFF.

V gene TRBV7-8 combines with J gene TRBJ1-2; 7 bases are shared with TRBD1. CDR3 length equals 13 residues. Germline values: CDR1 SGHVS, CDR2 FQNEAQ. The V and J ends lost 10 bases and 5 bases, in that order; junction bases with no gene match: 10. The chain's CDR3 is CATRQGEEYGYTF. The CDR3 coding sequence is TGTGCCACCAGACAGGGAGAAGAGTATGGCTACACCTTC.

This chain links TRBV5-4 with TRBJ1-1, with D possibly TRBD1 on 6 matching bases. Trimming left V 3 bases short and J 7 bases short, with 13 bases between. The V gene's germline CDR1 is SGHNT and CDR2 YYREEE (reference sequence). This CDR3 comprises 13 residues. The CDR3 loop reads CASSSEDSFEAFF. The CDR3 region has the DNA TGTGCCAGCAGCTCGGAGGACAGTTTTGAAGCTTTCTTT.

V gene TRBV5-6 combines with J gene TRBJ1-1; weak D call: TRBD1 (6 bases). This CDR3 is built from 12 residues. Trimming cost V 4 bases and J 10 bases, with 14 bases left between them. Per the germline V gene, CDR1 is SGHDT and CDR2 is YYEEEE. The CDR3 protein is CASSGIGGGAFF. The CDR3 bases are TGTGCCAGCAGCGGAATCGGAGGGGGAGCTTTCTTT.

The CDR3 protein is CASSQGTSGGLAYEQYF. Here the CDR3 DNA reads TGCGCCAGCAGCCAGGGGACTAGCGGGGGCTTAGCCTACGAGCAGTACTTC. The chain carries TRBV4-1 and TRBJ2-7; 14 bases match TRBD2. Germline values: CDR1 MGHRA, CDR2 YSYEKL. V was clipped by 3 bases and J by 2 bases; unmatched bases: 6. The length of the CDR3 is 17 residues.

The V gene is TRBV19, the J gene TRBJ1-3; D is ambiguous. Trimming took 3 bases from V and 0 from J, leaving 9 bases between them. The CDR3 is made up of 15 amino acids. From germline, CDR1 is LNHDA and CDR2 SQIVND (reference sequence). The CDR3 DNA reads TGTGCCAGTAGTATGAATCAGATCTCTGGAAACACCATATATTTT. Translation: CASSMNQISGNTIYF.